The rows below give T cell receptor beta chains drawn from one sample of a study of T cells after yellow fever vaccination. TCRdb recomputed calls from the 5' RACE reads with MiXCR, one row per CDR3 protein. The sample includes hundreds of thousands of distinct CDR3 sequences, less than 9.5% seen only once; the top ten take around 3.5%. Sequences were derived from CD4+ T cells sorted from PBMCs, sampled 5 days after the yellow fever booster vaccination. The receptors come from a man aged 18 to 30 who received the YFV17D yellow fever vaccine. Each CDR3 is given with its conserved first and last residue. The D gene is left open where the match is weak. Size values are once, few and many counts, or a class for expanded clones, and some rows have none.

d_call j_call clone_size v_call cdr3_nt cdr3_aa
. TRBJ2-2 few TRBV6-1 TGTGCCAGCCGGGGCTACAGGGGAGGAACCGGGGAGCTGTTTTTT CASRGYRGGTGELFF
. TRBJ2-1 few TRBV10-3 TGTGCCATCAGTCCGGGAACCTCCTACAATGAGCAGTTCTTC CAISPGTSYNEQFF
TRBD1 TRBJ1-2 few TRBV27 TGTGCCAGCAGTTTGGTCTTTAGGGGGCGCAATGGCTACACCTTC CASSLVFRGRNGYTF
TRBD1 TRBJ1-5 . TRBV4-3 TGCGCCAGCAGCCAACACTACCGGGACAGGGAAAGTAGCAATCAGCCCCAGCATTTT CASSQHYRDRESSNQPQHF
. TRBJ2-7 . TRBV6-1 TGTGCCAGCAGTGAACATAGGGGGACTGGCTACGAGCAGTACTTC CASSEHRGTGYEQYF
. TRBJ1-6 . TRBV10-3 TGTGCCATCAGCAAAGCTCCCCAGGGAACCTATAATTCACCCCTCCACTTT CAISKAPQGTYNSPLHF
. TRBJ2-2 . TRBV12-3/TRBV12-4 TGTGCCAGCAGTTTAGAAGGGAACACCGGGGAGCTGTTTTTT CASSLEGNTGELFF
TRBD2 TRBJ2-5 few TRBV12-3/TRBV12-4 TGTGCCAGCAGCCCTGGACTAGCGGGGGTGTCCCAGTACTTC CASSPGLAGVSQYF
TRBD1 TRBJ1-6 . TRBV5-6 TGTGCCAGCAGCTATCCACCGGGACAGGGGGATTCACCCCTCCACTTT CASSYPPGQGDSPLHF
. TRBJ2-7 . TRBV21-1 TGTGCCAGCAGCAAAAAACAGAGTTTTGACTACGAGCAGTACTTC CASSKKQSFDYEQYF
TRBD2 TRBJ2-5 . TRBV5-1 TGCGCCAGCAGCTTCGGACTAGCGGAAAGACAAGAGACCCAGTACTTC CASSFGLAERQETQYF
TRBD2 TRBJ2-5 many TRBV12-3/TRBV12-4 TGTGCCAGCAGCCGGGCGGGAGGGGAGACCCAGTACTTC CASSRAGGETQYF
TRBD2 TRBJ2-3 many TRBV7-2 TGTGCCAGCAGCTTCCTCTCCAGCGGGGGAAGGTCAGATACGCAGTATTTT CASSFLSSGGRSDTQYF
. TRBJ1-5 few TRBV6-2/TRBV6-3 TGTGCCAGCAGCAACTACCACCAACGGGACAATCAGCCCCAGCATTTT CASSNYHQRDNQPQHF
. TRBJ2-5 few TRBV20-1 TGCAGTGCTAGAGATCAGCGAGGTCTGGAGACCCAGTACTTC CSARDQRGLETQYF
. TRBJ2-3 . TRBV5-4 TGTGCCAGCAGCTTTGGGGGCCAACCCACAGATACGCAGTATTTT CASSFGGQPTDTQYF
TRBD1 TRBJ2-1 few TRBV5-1 TGCGCCAGCAGCTTAGGGACAGGAAAAGAAAGCTCCTACAATGAGCAGTTCTTC CASSLGTGKESSYNEQFF
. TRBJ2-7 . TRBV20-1 TGCAGTGCTAGTGCGGGTGGCGAGCAGTACTTC CSASAGGEQYF
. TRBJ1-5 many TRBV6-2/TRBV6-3 TGTGCCAGCAGTCGGGGCCAAAATCAGCCCCAGCATTTT CASSRGQNQPQHF
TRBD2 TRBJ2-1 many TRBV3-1 TGTGCCAGCAGCTTGACAGCTAGCGGTGATGAGAAGTTCTTC CASSLTASGDEKFF
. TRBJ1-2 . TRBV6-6 TGTGCCAGCATGTCTGCCCTAGACTATGGCTACACCTTC CASMSALDYGYTF
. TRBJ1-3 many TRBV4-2 TGTGCCAGCAGCCAAGCTTGGGACCGCTCTGGAAACACCATATATTTT CASSQAWDRSGNTIYF
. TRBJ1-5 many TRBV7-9 TGTGCCAGCAGCGACCGGGGCCTGCCCCAGCATTTT CASSDRGLPQHF
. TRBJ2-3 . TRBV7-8 TGTGCCAGCAGCTTAGTTTCCTTTGGGGCCACAGATACGCAGTATTTT CASSLVSFGATDTQYF
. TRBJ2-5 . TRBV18 TGTGCCAGCTCACCACCCAACGGGGCTATACAAGAGACCCAGTACTTC CASSPPNGAIQETQYF
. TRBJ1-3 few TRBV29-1 TGCAGCGTTGAAGATCGTCTCGGGTCACTCGGGGGCTCTGGAAACACCATATATTTT CSVEDRLGSLGGSGNTIYF
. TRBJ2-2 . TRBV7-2 TGTGCCAGCAGCAGGGATGGGGCGGGGGCAAACACCGGGGAGCTGTTTTTT CASSRDGAGANTGELFF
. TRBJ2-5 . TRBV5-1 TGCGCCACCTGCCTTGAGGGGTTCGGGGAGACCCAGTACTTC CATCLEGFGETQYF
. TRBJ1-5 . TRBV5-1 TGCGCCAGCAGCTTGGTAGGGGACCCCTATCAGCCCCAGCATTTT CASSLVGDPYQPQHF
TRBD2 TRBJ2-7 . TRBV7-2 TGTGCCAGCAGCTTAGGACTAGCGGGGGTAACCTACGAGCAGTACTTC CASSLGLAGVTYEQYF
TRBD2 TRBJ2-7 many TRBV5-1 TGCGCCAGCAGCTTGGGACTAGCCGTCGAGCAGTACTTC CASSLGLAVEQYF
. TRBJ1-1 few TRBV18 TGTGCCAGCTCACCATTACGGTCTGAAGCTTTCTTT CASSPLRSEAFF